Below, one T cell receptor (beta chain) is given with its context. This sample is part of a study of T cell changes during pregnancy in multiple sclerosis. Using immunoSEQ multiplex PCR, the repertoire was profiled, and TCRdb retains in-frame clones only, with some absent. The data show tens of thousands of clones, 80% to 95% seen once. The ends were cut back, 0 bases at V and 7 bases at J, with 19 bases in the middle. Germline V CDR1 and CDR2: LGHNA, YNFKEQ. CDR3 size: 17 residues. This clonotype originated in a female donor in good health, enrolled as a control in a pregnancy study. Sequencing was performed on peripheral blood, taken in the first trimester of pregnancy. This chain joins TRBV4-2 and TRBJ1-3; D gene ambiguous. CDR3 bases: TGTGCCAGCAGCCAAGATCACCGAGATCCGTTTGTGAACACCATATATTTT. Its protein is CASSQDHRDPFVNTIYF.